Listed below are T cell receptor beta chains from one sample, sequenced in a study of graft-versus-host responses after intestinal transplantation. Only in-frame clones appear in the TCRdb table, and some are missing; sequencing was by immunoSEQ multiplex PCR. There are 80,000 to 90,000 clones in the sample; approximately 92% occur only once, and approximately 0.3% lies in the top ten. What these receptors recognize is not known. Sequences were derived from unstimulated CD4+ T cells sorted from spleen or lymph node cells, sampled before intestinal transplant. The receptors were sampled from a human donor who received an intestinal transplant. CDR3s include the opening cysteine and the closing phenylalanine or tryptophan. D genes are given only for firm matches. Size is stated for part of the rows, as once, few or many counts, or as a class when the clone is expanded.

NA	NA	TRBJ2-7	TRBV14	CASSQVSASYEQYF	TGTGCCAGCAGCCAGGTCAGCGCCTCCTACGAGCAGTACTTC
NA	NA	TRBJ2-7	TRBV14	CASSRGDSPTYEQYF	TGTGCCAGCAGCAGGGGGGACAGTCCTACCTACGAGCAGTACTTC
TRBD1	NA	TRBJ2-7	TRBV6-1	CASEPGQGYEQYF	TGTGCCAGCGAGCCGGGACAGGGATACGAGCAGTACTTC
NA	NA	TRBJ1-6	TRBV27	CASNSGFSPLHF	TGTGCCAGCAATTCGGGATTTTCACCCCTCCACTTT
TRBD1	NA	TRBJ2-1	TRBV30	CAWSGTGGYNEQFF	TGTGCCTGGTCCGGGACAGGGGGCTACAATGAGCAGTTCTTC
NA	NA	TRBJ1-2	TRBV2	CASSSGPLSWGYTF	TGTGCCAGCAGTTCCGGACCCTTGAGTTGGGGCTACACCTTC
NA	NA	TRBJ2-3	TRBV18	CASSPTGTDTQYF	TGTGCCAGCTCACCTACCGGTACAGATACGCAGTATTTT
NA	NA	TRBJ1-6	TRBV15	CATSRGPSYNSPLHF	TGTGCCACCAGCAGAGGGCCCAGCTATAATTCACCCCTCCACTTT
NA	NA	TRBJ2-6	TRBV4-1	CASSRHDGKGPPGANVLTF	TGCGCCAGCAGCCGACATGACGGAAAAGGGCCCCCTGGGGCCAACGTCCTGACTTTC
TRBD1	NA	TRBJ1-2	TRBV15	CATSPTGGYGYTF	TGTGCCACCAGCCCCACAGGGGGATATGGCTACACCTTC
TRBD1	NA	TRBJ1-2	TRBV27	CASTGGGYGYTF	TGTGCCAGCACAGGGGGAGGCTATGGCTACACCTTC
TRBD2	NA	TRBJ2-1	TRBV11-2	CASSLVGRSYNEQFF	TGTGCCAGCAGCTTAGTCGGGAGGTCCTACAATGAGCAGTTCTTC
NA	NA	TRBJ1-1	TRBV7-3	CASSLRAGTNTEAFF	TGTGCCAGCAGCTTAAGAGCAGGGACTAACACTGAAGCTTTCTTT
NA	NA	TRBJ2-1	TRBV28	CASSLPGLNYNEQFF	TGTGCCAGCAGTTTACCGGGACTCAACTACAATGAGCAGTTCTTC
NA	NA	TRBJ2-7	TRBV5-6	CASSLSDEQYF	TGTGCCAGCAGCTTGTCGGACGAGCAGTACTTC
NA	NA	TRBJ1-2	TRBV18	CASSIRTDYGYTF	TGTGCCAGCTCAATAAGGACAGACTATGGCTACACCTTC
NA	NA	TRBJ2-5	TRBV29-1	CSVANEGETQYF	TGCAGCGTGGCCAATGAGGGGGAGACCCAGTACTTC
NA	NA	TRBJ2-2	TRBV10-1	CASSEKGQSTGELFF	TGCGCCAGCAGTGAGAAGGGGCAGTCAACCGGGGAGCTGTTTTTT
NA	once	TRBJ1-2	TRBV29-1	CSVGQPTPIYGYTF	TGCAGCGTTGGTCAGCCCACTCCAATCTATGGCTACACCTTC
TRBD1	once	TRBJ1-3	TRBV30	CAWSTGQGEGNTIYF	TGTGCCTGGAGTACGGGACAGGGAGAGGGAAACACCATATATTTT
TRBD1	NA	TRBJ1-1	TRBV6-1	CASHRGHTEAFF	TGTGCCAGCCACAGGGGGCACACTGAAGCTTTCTTT
NA	NA	TRBJ2-7	TRBV7-8	CASSRFGGAESYEQYF	TGTGCCAGCAGCCGCTTTGGCGGGGCCGAGTCCTACGAGCAGTACTTC
TRBD2	NA	TRBJ2-2	TRBV27	CASSPFQAGVVGELFF	TGTGCCAGCAGCCCCTTCCAAGCGGGAGTGGTCGGGGAGCTGTTTTTT
TRBD2	NA	TRBJ2-1	TRBV2	CASSDLSGSYNEQFF	TGTGCCAGCAGTGATCTTAGCGGGAGTTACAATGAGCAGTTCTTC
NA	NA	TRBJ1-1	TRBV5-6	CASSYPLMNTEAFF	TGTGCCAGCAGCTATCCTCTCATGAACACTGAAGCTTTCTTT
TRBD1	NA	TRBJ1-4	TRBV6-6	CASSTSRGTNEKLFF	TGTGCCAGCAGCACCAGCAGGGGGACTAATGAAAAACTGTTTTTT
NA	few	TRBJ2-2	TRBV11-3	CASSPGTRYTGELFF	TGTGCCAGCAGCCCCGGGACAAGATACACCGGGGAGCTGTTTTTT
NA	NA	TRBJ2-3	TRBV11-3	CASSHSTGSPTDTQYF	TGTGCCAGCAGCCACTCGACAGGCTCACCCACAGATACGCAGTATTTT
NA	NA	TRBJ2-6	TRBV7-9	CASPQGRAGANVLTF	TGTGCCAGCCCCCAGGGCCGGGCTGGGGCCAACGTCCTGACTTTC
NA	NA	TRBJ2-1	TRBV7-6	CASSLDRWGAVYNEQFF	TGTGCCAGCAGCTTAGACCGCTGGGGGGCGGTGTACAATGAGCAGTTCTTC
NA	NA	TRBJ1-1	TRBV30	CAWSSRGTEAFF	TGTGCCTGGAGTTCTAGGGGCACTGAAGCTTTCTTT
NA	NA	TRBJ1-5	TRBV19	CASSIRQGNQPQHF	TGTGCCAGTAGTATCAGACAGGGCAATCAGCCCCAGCATTTT
TRBD1	NA	TRBJ2-2	TRBV9	CASSGGSGGSDTGELFF	TGTGCCAGCAGCGGCGGATCAGGGGGCTCGGACACCGGGGAGCTGTTTTTT
NA	NA	TRBJ2-3	TRBV28	CASSLGGPNTDTQYF	TGTGCCAGCAGTCTGGGGGGGCCCAACACAGATACGCAGTATTTT
TRBD1	NA	TRBJ2-4	TRBV28	CASSRTGLAKNIQYF	TGTGCCAGCAGTAGGACAGGGCTAGCCAAAAACATTCAGTACTTC
NA	NA	TRBJ1-2	TRBV9	CASSVGSMGGYGYTF	TGTGCCAGCAGCGTAGGGAGCATGGGAGGCTATGGCTACACCTTC
NA	NA	TRBJ2-5	TRBV28	CASSLDSSGTQYF	TGTGCCAGCAGTCTAGACTCCTCGGGGACCCAGTACTTC
TRBD2	NA	TRBJ2-1	TRBV19	CASTAVNLNLAGAYNEQFF	TGTGCCAGTACGGCGGTTAACCTCAATCTAGCGGGAGCATACAATGAGCAGTTCTTC
NA	NA	TRBJ1-1	TRBV15	CATRRAMNTEAFF	TGTGCCACCAGGCGAGCGATGAACACTGAAGCTTTCTTT
TRBD2	NA	TRBJ2-4	TRBV4-2	CASSQDGTSGTGAKNIQYF	TGTGCCAGCAGCCAAGATGGGACTAGCGGGACCGGAGCCAAAAACATTCAGTACTTC
TRBD1	NA	TRBJ1-2	TRBV11-2	CASSLDRDRPSMHGYTF	TGCGCCAGCAGCTTAGATCGGGACAGGCCTTCTATGCATGGCTACACCTTC
NA	once	TRBJ2-7	TRBV25-1	CASSTHATAYEQYF	TGTGCCAGCAGTACCCACGCCACAGCCTACGAGCAGTACTTC
NA	NA	TRBJ2-7	TRBV4-1	CASSQVPRDPKPYEQYF	TGCGCCAGCAGCCAAGTACCCCGGGACCCCAAGCCCTACGAGCAGTACTTC
NA	NA	TRBJ2-7	TRBV18	CASSMWRDSYEQYF	TGTGCCAGCTCAATGTGGCGGGATTCCTACGAGCAGTACTTC
NA	NA	TRBJ1-1	TRBV27	CASSFQGRITEAFF	TGTGCCAGCAGTTTTCAGGGAAGGATCACTGAAGCTTTCTTT
TRBD1	NA	TRBJ2-7	TRBV5-1	CASSLVTGVDYEQYF	TGCGCCAGCAGCTTGGTCACAGGGGTGGACTACGAGCAGTACTTC
TRBD2	NA	TRBJ2-3	TRBV5-1	CASSSTSGASTDTQYF	TGCGCCAGCAGCTCGACTAGCGGGGCTAGCACAGATACGCAGTATTTT
NA	NA	TRBJ2-7	TRBV14	CASSRGRGLRRDSYEQYF	TGTGCCAGCAGCCGAGGACGTGGGCTCAGACGGGATTCCTACGAGCAGTACTTC
NA	NA	TRBJ2-7	TRBV5-4	CASSLAVGGAYEQYF	TGTGCCAGCAGCTTGGCAGTTGGGGGAGCCTACGAGCAGTACTTC
TRBD1	NA	TRBJ2-3	TRBV18	CASSRTTGQGTDTQYF	TGTGCCAGCTCACGAACGACAGGGCAGGGCACAGATACGCAGTATTTT
TRBD1	NA	TRBJ2-5	TRBV5-1	CASSIGTGGASIETQYF	TGCGCCAGCAGCATTGGGACAGGGGGCGCCTCAATAGAGACCCAGTACTTC
TRBD1	few	TRBJ2-7	TRBV29-1	CSVEDRQGNYEQYF	TGCAGCGTTGAAGATCGACAGGGGAACTACGAGCAGTACTTC
TRBD1	NA	TRBJ1-6	TRBV18	CASSPGTGENSPLHF	TGTGCCAGCTCCCCGGGGACAGGTGAAAATTCACCCCTCCACTTT
NA	NA	TRBJ1-2	TRBV28	CASSFPTGRNYGYTF	TGTGCCAGCAGTTTTCCCACGGGACGGAACTATGGCTACACCTTC
TRBD1	once	TRBJ1-3	TRBV18	CASSPRHGTGGGMSGNTIYF	TGTGCCAGCTCACCACGACATGGGACAGGGGGCGGAATGTCTGGAAACACCATATATTTT
NA	NA	TRBJ1-6	TRBV14	CASSQDWGFGSPLHF	TGTGCCAGCAGCCAAGATTGGGGGTTTGGATCACCCCTCCACTTT
NA	NA	TRBJ1-4	TRBV15	CATSRDGWGYNEKLFF	TGTGCCACCAGCAGAGATGGTTGGGGATATAATGAAAAACTGTTTTTT
NA	NA	TRBJ2-1	TRBV5-4	CASSLQSYNEQFF	TGTGCCAGCAGCTTACAGTCCTACAATGAGCAGTTCTTC
NA	NA	TRBJ2-3	TRBV27	CASTTALAFTDTQYF	TGTGCCAGCACCACGGCCCTAGCCTTCACAGATACGCAGTATTTT
TRBD1	NA	TRBJ1-5	TRBV7-9	CASNPQGASNQPQHF	TGTGCCAGCAACCCACAGGGGGCTAGCAATCAGCCCCAGCATTTT